This T cell receptor beta chain was sequenced for a study of CD8 T cells in ankylosing spondylitis. Study results and limitations: Reportedly, disease-linked clones are significantly enriched in ankylosing spondylitis patients' matched synovial fluid. Disease-linked clones were CD8+ and relatively rare in peripheral blood. There were earlier reports of some motif variants in reactive arthritis synovial fluid and blood. Made up of about eight highly homologous variants, a TCR beta motif appeared characteristic of ankylosing spondylitis blood.

TCRdb recomputed calls from the 5' RACE reads with MiXCR, one row per CDR3 protein. The profile covers roughly 490,000 distinct CDR3 sequences, with under 5.5% appearing a single time and approximately 4% taken by the ten largest. This clonotype was recorded only once. Its specificity is unknown. Since a much larger clone is just one base distant, this may be a read error. V was cut by 5 bases and J by 8 bases, with 10 bases left in between. The CDR3 loop spans 13 amino acids. Germline V gene sequence: CDR1 SGHVS, CDR2 FQNEAQ. This receptor was obtained from a male donor with ankylosing spondylitis. Sequenced input: blood, either unsorted or a sorted T cell fraction (not recorded which). The V gene is TRBV7-8, the J gene TRBJ1-6; D is uncertain. The CDR3 region is CASSHREHSPLHF. The CDR3 DNA reads TGTGCCAGCAGCCACCGTGAGCATTCACCCCTCCACTTT. The whole variable domain, filled in from reference TRBV7-8 and TRBJ1-6, reads GAGVSQSPRYKVAKRGQDVALRCDPISGHVSLFWYQQALGQGPEFLTYFQNEAQLDKSGLPSDRFFAERPEGSVSTLKIQRTQQEDSAVYLCASSHREHSPLHFGNGTRLTVT.